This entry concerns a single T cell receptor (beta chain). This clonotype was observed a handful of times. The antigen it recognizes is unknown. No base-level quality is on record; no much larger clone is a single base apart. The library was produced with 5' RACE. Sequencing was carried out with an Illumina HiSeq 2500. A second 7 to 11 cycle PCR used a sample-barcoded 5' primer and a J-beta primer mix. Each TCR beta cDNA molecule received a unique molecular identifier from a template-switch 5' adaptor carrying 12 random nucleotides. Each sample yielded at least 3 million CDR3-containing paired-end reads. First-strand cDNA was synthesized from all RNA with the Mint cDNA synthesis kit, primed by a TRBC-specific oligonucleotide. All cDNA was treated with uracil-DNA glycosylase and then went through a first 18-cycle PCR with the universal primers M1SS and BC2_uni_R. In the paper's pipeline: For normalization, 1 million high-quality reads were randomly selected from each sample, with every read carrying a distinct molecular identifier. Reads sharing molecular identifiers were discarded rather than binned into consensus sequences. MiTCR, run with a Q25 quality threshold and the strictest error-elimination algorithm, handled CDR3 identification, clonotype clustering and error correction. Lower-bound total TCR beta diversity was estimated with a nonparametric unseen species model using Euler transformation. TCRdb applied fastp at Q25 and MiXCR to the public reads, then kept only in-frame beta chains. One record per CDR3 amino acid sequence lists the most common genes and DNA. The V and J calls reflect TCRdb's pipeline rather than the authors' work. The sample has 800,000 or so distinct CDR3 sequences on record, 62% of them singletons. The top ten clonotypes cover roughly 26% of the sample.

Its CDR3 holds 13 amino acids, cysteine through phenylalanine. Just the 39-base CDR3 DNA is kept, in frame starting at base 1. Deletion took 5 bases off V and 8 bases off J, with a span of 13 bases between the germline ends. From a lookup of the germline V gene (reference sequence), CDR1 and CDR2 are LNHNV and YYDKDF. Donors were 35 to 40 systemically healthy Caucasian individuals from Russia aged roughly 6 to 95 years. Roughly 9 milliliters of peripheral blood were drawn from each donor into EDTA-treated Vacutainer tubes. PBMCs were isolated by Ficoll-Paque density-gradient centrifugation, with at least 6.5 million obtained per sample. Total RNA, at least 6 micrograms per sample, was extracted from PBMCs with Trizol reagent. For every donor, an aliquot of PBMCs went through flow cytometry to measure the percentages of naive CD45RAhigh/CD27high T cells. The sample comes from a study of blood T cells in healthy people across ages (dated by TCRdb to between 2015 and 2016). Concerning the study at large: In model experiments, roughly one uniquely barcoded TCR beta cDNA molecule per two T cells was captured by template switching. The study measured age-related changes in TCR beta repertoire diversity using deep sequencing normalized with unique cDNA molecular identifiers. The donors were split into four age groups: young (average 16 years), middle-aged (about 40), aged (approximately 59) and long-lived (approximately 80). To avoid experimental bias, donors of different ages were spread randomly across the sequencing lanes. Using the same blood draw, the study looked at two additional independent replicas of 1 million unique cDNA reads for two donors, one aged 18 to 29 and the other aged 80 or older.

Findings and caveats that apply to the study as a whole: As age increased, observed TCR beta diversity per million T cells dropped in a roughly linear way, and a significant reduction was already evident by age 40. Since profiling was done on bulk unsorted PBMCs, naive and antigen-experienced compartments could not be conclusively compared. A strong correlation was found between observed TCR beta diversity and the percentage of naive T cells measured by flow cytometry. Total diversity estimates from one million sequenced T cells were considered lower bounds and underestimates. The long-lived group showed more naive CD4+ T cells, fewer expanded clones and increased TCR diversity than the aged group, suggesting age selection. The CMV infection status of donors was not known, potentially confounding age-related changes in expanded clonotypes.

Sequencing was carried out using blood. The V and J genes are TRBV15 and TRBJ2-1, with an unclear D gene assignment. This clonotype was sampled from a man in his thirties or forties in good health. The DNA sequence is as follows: TGTGCCACCAGCCGTCGGTCTAGAGATGAGCAGTTCTTC. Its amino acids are CATSRRSRDEQFF.